The rows below give T cell receptor beta chains drawn from one sample of a study of T cell repertoires in cytomegalovirus infection. These receptors have no identified antigens. TCRdb redid the calling of the reads with MiXCR, one entry per CDR3 protein. The sample has about 920,000 distinct CDR3 sequences, less than 35% seen once. Sequenced here: cultured CD8+ T cells from PBMCs, sampled from culture after CMV antigen stimulation. These receptors were obtained from a human donor in good health (CMV status not recorded). Some clones in this sample may be carry-over from other donors' samples. Each CDR3 is given with its conserved first and last residue. Each record gives: clone size, J gene, V gene, CDR3 length, D gene, CDR3 protein, CDR3 DNA. A D gene is named only where the DNA matches it firmly. Expanded clones get a size class; other rows say once, few or many, or leave the size out.

>.|TRBJ2-7|TRBV19|14|.
CASSISRTVYEQYF
TGTGCCAGTAGTATATCACGGACAGTCTACGAGCAGTACTTC
>.|TRBJ2-7|TRBV12-3/TRBV12-4|12|.
CASGRQFKEQYF
TGTGCCAGCGGAAGACAGTTCAAGGAGCAGTACTTC
>few|TRBJ1-4|TRBV7-9|14|.
CASSLATENEKLFF
TGTGCCAGCAGCTTAGCCACAGAGAATGAAAAACTGTTTTTT
>.|TRBJ2-5|TRBV7-8|14|.
CASSLIGSMETQYF
TGTGCCAGCAGCTTAATCGGGTCAATGGAGACCCAGTACTTC
>few|TRBJ1-2|TRBV27|12|.
CASRSPDYGYTF
TGTGCCAGCAGATCTCCTGACTATGGCTACACCTTC
>many|TRBJ2-3|TRBV5-4|16|TRBD2
CASSLVAGGSTDTQYF
TGTGCCAGCAGCCTTGTAGCGGGGGGAAGCACAGATACGCAGTATTTT
>few|TRBJ2-1|TRBV5-4|16|TRBD2
CASSFGTSGGLREQFF
TGTGCCAGCAGCTTTGGCACTAGCGGGGGTTTGCGTGAGCAGTTCTTC
>.|TRBJ2-1|TRBV5-1|13|.
CASSLDAFNEQFF
TGCGCCAGCAGCTTAGACGCATTCAATGAGCAGTTCTTC
>few|TRBJ2-5|TRBV7-8|17|TRBD2
CASTTDRRLAGEETQYF
TGTGCCAGCACCACTGATAGGCGGCTAGCGGGGGAAGAGACCCAGTACTTC
>.|TRBJ2-5|TRBV19|12|.
CASEEGRGTQYF
TGTGCCAGTGAGGAGGGACGGGGGACCCAGTACTTC
>once|TRBJ1-6|TRBV4-2|15|.
CASSQGALRESPLHF
TGTGCCAGCAGCCAGGGCGCACTCAGGGAATCACCCCTCCACTTT
>.|TRBJ2-5|TRBV7-9|17|TRBD1
CASSFLFATGDQETQYF
TGTGCCAGCAGCTTTTTATTCGCGACAGGGGACCAAGAGACCCAGTACTTC
>.|TRBJ1-5|TRBV6-1|13|.
CASSEGKKQPQHF
TGTGCCAGCAGTGAAGGGAAAAAGCAGCCCCAGCATTTT
>few|TRBJ2-1|TRBV24-1|14|TRBD2
CATRSRGGYNEQFF
TGTGCCACCCGGTCACGGGGGGGATACAATGAGCAGTTCTTC
>.|TRBJ2-1|TRBV10-3|15|TRBD1
CAIAPRGPQGYEQFF
TGTGCCATCGCTCCCAGGGGGCCGCAGGGTTATGAGCAGTTCTTC
>few|TRBJ1-1|TRBV9|15|.
CASSPAGGANSEAFF
TGTGCCAGCAGCCCTGCGGGCGGAGCAAACTCTGAAGCTTTCTTT
>few|TRBJ1-1|TRBV5-4|18|TRBD1
CASSPPHDRGLGNTEAFF
TGTGCCAGCAGCCCACCCCATGACAGGGGGCTCGGGAACACTGAAGCTTTCTTT
>.|TRBJ2-2|TRBV27|13|.
CASSFSTSGELFF
TGTGCCAGCAGTTTTTCTACTAGCGGGGAGCTGTTTTTT
>.|TRBJ1-2|TRBV27|14|TRBD1
CASAGQAGGYGYTF
TGTGCCAGCGCCGGGCAAGCAGGGGGGTATGGCTACACCTTC
>few|TRBJ1-2|TRBV28|14|.
CASSSTRGAYGYTF
TGTGCCAGCAGTTCAACTCGCGGGGCGTATGGCTACACCTTC
>many|TRBJ1-1|TRBV10-3|12|.
CAISTQNTEAFF
TGTGCCATCAGTACACAGAACACTGAAGCTTTCTTT